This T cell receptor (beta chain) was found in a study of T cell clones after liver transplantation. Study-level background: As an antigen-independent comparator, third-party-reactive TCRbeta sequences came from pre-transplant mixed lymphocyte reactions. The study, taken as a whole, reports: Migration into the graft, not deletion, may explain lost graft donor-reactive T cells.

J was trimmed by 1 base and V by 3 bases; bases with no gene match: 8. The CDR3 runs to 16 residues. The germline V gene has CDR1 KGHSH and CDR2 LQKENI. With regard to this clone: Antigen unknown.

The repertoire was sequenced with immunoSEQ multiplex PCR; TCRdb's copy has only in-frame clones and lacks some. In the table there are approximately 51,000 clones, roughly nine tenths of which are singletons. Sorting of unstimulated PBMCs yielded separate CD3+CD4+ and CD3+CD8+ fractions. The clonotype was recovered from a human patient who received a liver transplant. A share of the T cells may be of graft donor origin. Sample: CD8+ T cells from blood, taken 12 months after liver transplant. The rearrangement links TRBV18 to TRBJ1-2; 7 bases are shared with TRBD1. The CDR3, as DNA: TGTGCCAGCTCACCGACAGGGAGGATTGATAACTATGGCTACACCTTC. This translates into CASSPTGRIDNYGYTF.